In this sample, the clone carrying this TCR beta chain turned up a few times. This specimen comes from a study of Graves' ophthalmopathy and Graves' hyperthyroidism. Ophthalmopathy donors were characterized by moderate-to-severe activity, CAS of at least 3, NOSPECS of at least 4, and duration under 3 months. Amplified TCR beta CDR3 regions were obtained using RNA transcripts as template. HTBI primers were employed in first-round RT-PCR, then a second-round multiplex PCR followed. TCRdb processed the multiplex PCR reads anew with MiXCR; each CDR3 protein has one entry. This sample has hundreds of thousands of distinct CDR3 sequences, with about 40% found just once. This CDR3 contains 15 residues. The V and J ends lost 8 bases and 5 bases, in that order; junction bases with no gene match: 11. The germline V gene encodes CDR1 SGHVS and CDR2 FQNEAQ.

The material sequenced was peripheral blood. This chain links TRBV7-8 with TRBJ1-4, with 7 nucleotides matching TRBD1. The TCR sequence derives from an adult man with Graves' ophthalmopathy. The CDR3 region is CASSPSDRKNEKLFF. The CDR3 coding sequence is TGTGCCAGCTCACCGTCGGACAGGAAGAATGAAAAACTGTTTTTT.